This paragraph reports one T cell receptor (beta chain). This record belongs to a study of blood T cell repertoires in COVID-19. Study overall: Donors in the United States, Italy and Spain gave samples during acute or convalescent COVID-19.

Germline lookup yields CDR1 LGHDT and CDR2 YNNKEL (reference sequence). The V segment lost 1 base and the J segment 3 bases; nucleotides outside the gene matches: 8. CDR3 length: 16 residues. In the original analysis: For nucleated cells, counts were estimated from reference gene primer amplification. This table comes from immunoSEQ multiplex PCR, and its TCRdb copy is limited to in-frame clones, with some not included. The DNA was the basis for D and trimming; V, J and clone size are from that table. The data show 150,000 or so clones, roughly 84% seen once. Sequencing used peripheral blood. This TCR was sampled from a woman between 45 and 60 years old in a cohort sampled during active or convalescent COVID-19. This chain joins TRBV3-1 (or the pseudogene TRBV3-2) and TRBJ1-2, with TRBD1 matching 7 bases. CDR3 nucleotides: TGTGCCAGCAGCCAAGGGGACAGTGGCGGTTACTATGGCTACACCTTC. It codes for CASSQGDSGGYYGYTF.